The entry below gives a single T cell receptor (beta chain) sequence along with its context. Looked up from germline, CDR1 is SGHNT and CDR2 is YYREEE (reference sequence). Trimming removed 0 bases from V and 4 bases from J; junction bases left unmatched: 4. The CDR3 covers 15 residues. Nashville, Tennessee was home to all donors, each a Caucasian adult. The data are from a study of shared clonotypes between healthy human individuals. The assay was immunoSEQ multiplex PCR, and TCRdb's table has in-frame clones only and misses some. Found here are about 460,000 clones, roughly three quarters of them singletons; the top ten hold 12%.

The receptor comes from a woman aged 40 to 55 in good health. Some clones in this sample may be carry-over from other donors' samples. The chain employs TRBV5-4 and TRBJ2-7, with 10 bases matching TRBD1. The sample consisted of PBMCs. The CDR3 sequence is CASSLGTGGYYEQYF. The CDR3 DNA reads TGTGCCAGCAGCTTGGGGACAGGGGGATATTACGAGCAGTACTTC.